The text below deals with one T cell receptor (beta chain). The sample is drawn from a study of control samples from healthy donors and cancer patients. J gave up 6 bases and V 0 bases, and 5 bases lay outside the gene matches. The germline gives CDR1 LGHDT, CDR2 YNNKEL (reference sequence). The CDR3 consists of 15 residues. Only in-frame clones appear in the TCRdb table, and some are missing; sequencing was by immunoSEQ multiplex PCR. The repertoire holds 65,000 to 85,000 clones, under 90% seen once, with 8% to 10% in the top ten. The sequencing input was PBMCs. The chain couples TRBV3-1 (or the pseudogene TRBV3-2) to TRBJ2-3; 8 nucleotides line up with TRBD2. The clonotype originates from a woman aged 50 to 60 with colorectal cancer. The CDR3 spells CASSQDRAGADTQYF. In DNA form, the CDR3 reads TGTGCCAGCAGCCAAGATAGAGCGGGAGCGGATACGCAGTATTTT.